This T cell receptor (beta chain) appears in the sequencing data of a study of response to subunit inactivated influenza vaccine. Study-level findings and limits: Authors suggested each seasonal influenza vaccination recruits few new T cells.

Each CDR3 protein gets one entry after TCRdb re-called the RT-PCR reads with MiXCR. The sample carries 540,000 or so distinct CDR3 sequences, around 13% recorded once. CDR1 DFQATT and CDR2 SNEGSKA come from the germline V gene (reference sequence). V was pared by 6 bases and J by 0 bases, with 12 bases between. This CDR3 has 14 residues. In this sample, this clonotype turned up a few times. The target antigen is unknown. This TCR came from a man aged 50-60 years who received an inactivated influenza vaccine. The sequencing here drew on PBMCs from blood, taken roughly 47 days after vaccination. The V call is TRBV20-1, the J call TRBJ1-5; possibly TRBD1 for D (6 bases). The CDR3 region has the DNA TGCAGTGCCCAACAGGGACATAGCAATCAGCCCCAGCATTTT. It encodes CSAQQGHSNQPQHF.